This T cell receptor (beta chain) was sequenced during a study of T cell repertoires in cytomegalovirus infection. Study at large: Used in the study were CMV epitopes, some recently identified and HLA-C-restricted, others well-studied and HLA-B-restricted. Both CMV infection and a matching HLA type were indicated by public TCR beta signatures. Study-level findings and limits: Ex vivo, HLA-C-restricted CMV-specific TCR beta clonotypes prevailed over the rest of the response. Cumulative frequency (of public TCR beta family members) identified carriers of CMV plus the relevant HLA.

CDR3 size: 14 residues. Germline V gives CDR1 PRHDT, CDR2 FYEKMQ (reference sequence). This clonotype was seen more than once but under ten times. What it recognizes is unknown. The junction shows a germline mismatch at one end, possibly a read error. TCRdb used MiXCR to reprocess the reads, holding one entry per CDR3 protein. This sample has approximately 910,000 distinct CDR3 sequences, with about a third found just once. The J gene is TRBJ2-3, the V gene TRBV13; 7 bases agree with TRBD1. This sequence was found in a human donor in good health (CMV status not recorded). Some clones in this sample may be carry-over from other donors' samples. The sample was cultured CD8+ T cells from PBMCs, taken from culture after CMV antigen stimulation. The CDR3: CASSVGGRADTQYF. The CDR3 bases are TGTGCCAGCAGCGTAGGGGGCCGGGCAGATACGCAGTATTTT.